This note documents a single T cell receptor beta chain sequence. Its target is not known. The CDR3 is 13 amino acids. V shed 0 bases and J shed 9 bases, with 12 bases lying between them. CDR1 and CDR2 (germline): SGHDN, FVKESK. These data originate in a study of identical twins. From the 5' RACE reads, TCRdb called clonotypes with MiXCR, one entry per CDR3 protein. The table includes around 480,000 distinct CDR3 sequences, around an eighth detected once. Study conclusions and caveats: Excess sharing by twins proved weaker in beta out-of-frame sequences.

The sample also formed part of further work on yellow fever vaccine responses in identical twins.

The chain joins TRBV14 to TRBJ2-7; D perhaps matches TRBD2 (5 bases). The specimen sequenced was CD4+ T cells sorted from blood. This TCR was sampled from a young woman in good health. The CDR3 is CASSQDRGRVQYF. In DNA form, the CDR3 reads TGTGCCAGCAGCCAAGATCGAGGGAGAGTGCAGTACTTC.